Shown below are 32 T cell receptor beta chains from a single sample sequenced in a study of blood T cell repertoires in COVID-19. Repertoires were generated with immunoSEQ multiplex PCR, while TCRdb's copy carries only in-frame clones and drops some. The sample lists roughly 200,000 clones; over 70% were seen once. The sequencing sample was made of peripheral blood. These receptors originate from a man in his forties with active or convalescent COVID-19.

The rearrangement uses TRBV6-1 and TRBJ2-5, with D perhaps TRBD2 (6 bases). V was shortened by 5 bases and J by 5 bases, with 18 bases between the two germline ends. Germline V gene sequence: CDR1 MNHNS, CDR2 SASEGT. The CDR3 covers 15 residues. This chain's CDR3 is CASSPPDAEGETQYF. The CDR3 DNA follows: TGTGCCAGCAGTCCACCTGACGCGGAGGGGGAGACCCAGTACTTC.

The chain joins TRBV9 to TRBJ2-1; 10 nucleotides align to TRBD2. The CDR3 loop spans 16 amino acids. From germline, CDR1 is SGDLS and CDR2 YYNGEE. Trimming removed 0 bases from V and 5 bases from J; junction bases left unmatched: 5. DNA of the CDR3: TGTGCCAGCAGCGTAGCTCTTCTAGCGGGGGACAATGAGCAGTTCTTC. It is translated as CASSVALLAGDNEQFF.

The chain has TRBV6-5 and TRBJ1-6; 11 positions match TRBD1. The CDR3 is 13 residues long. Germline CDR1 and CDR2: MNHEY and SVGAGI. Trimming cost V 6 bases and J 11 bases; bases outside gene matches: 3. CDR3 nucleotide sequence: TGTGCCAGCAGCCCGGGACAGGGGGCACCCCTCCACTTT. Amino acids: CASSPGQGAPLHF.

This clone was recorded once. V usage is TRBV6-2 or TRBV6-3 and J usage is TRBJ2-4; 9 positions agree with TRBD1. Germline loops: CDR1 MNHEY, CDR2 SVGEGT. J lost 6 bases, V lost 4 bases, and 4 bases had no gene match. This CDR3 comprises 14 residues. This CDR3 reads CASSFTGGRNIQYF. In DNA, the CDR3 is TGTGCCAGCAGTTTTACAGGGGGCCGAAACATTCAGTACTTC.

The chain employs TRBV3-1 (or the pseudogene TRBV3-2) and TRBJ2-1; TRBD2 agrees at 11 bases. Per the germline V gene, CDR1 is LGHDT and CDR2 is YNNKEL (reference sequence). The CDR3 has 15 residues. Trimming took 3 bases from V and 8 from J; bases not matched to a gene: 6. This CDR3 reads CASSQLAGGIDEQFF. The CDR3 DNA reads as TGTGCCAGCAGCCAGTTAGCGGGGGGGATCGATGAGCAGTTCTTC.

The CDR3 here is CASSLIPQGINTEAFF. In DNA, the CDR3 is TGCGCCAGCAGCTTGATCCCACAGGGGATAAACACTGAAGCTTTCTTT. This chain links TRBV5-1 with TRBJ1-1; 7 bases line up with TRBD1. Germline CDR1 and CDR2: SGHRS and YFSETQ. CDR3 size: 16 residues. J gave up 2 bases and V 1 base, and 8 bases lay outside the gene matches. Using reference TRBV5-1 and TRBJ1-1 for the parts outside the CDR3, the full variable domain is KAGVTQTPRYLIKTRGQQVTLSCSPISGHRSVSWYQQTPGQGLQFLFEYFSETQRNKGNFPGRFSGRQFSNSRSEMNVSTLELGDSALYLCASSLIPQGINTEAFFGQGTRLTVV.

The chain combines TRBV5-1 with TRBJ2-3; a weak D match, TRBD1 (5 bases). CDR1 SGHRS and CDR2 YFSETQ come from the germline V gene. Deletions cut 5 bases from V and 0 bases from J, with 13 bases between. The length of the CDR3 is 15 residues. The CDR3 sequence is CASRLQGSSTDTQYF. The DNA of the CDR3 is TGCGCCAGCAGGCTGCAGGGTTCGAGCACAGATACGCAGTATTTT.

The chain is built from TRBV5-1 and TRBJ1-2; D gene ambiguous. The ends were cut back, 0 bases at V and 5 bases at J, with 8 bases in the middle. This CDR3 is 13 amino acids long. Germline-derived CDR1 and CDR2 are SGHRS and YFSETQ. The CDR3 nucleotides read TGCGCCAGCAGCTTGGGACAAATTTATGGCTACACCTTC. Protein sequence: CASSLGQIYGYTF.

The genes are TRBV18 and TRBJ2-3; D might be TRBD1 (5 bases). CDR1 and CDR2 (germline): KGHSH, LQKENI. There are 14 residues in the CDR3. The V gene lost 6 bases and the J gene lost 4 bases, with 14 bases spanning the gap. The DNA for the CDR3 is TGTGCCAGCTCCCAAGACAGTTTTCCAGATACGCAGTATTTT. Translation: CASSQDSFPDTQYF.

This chain joins TRBV7-8 and TRBJ2-7; 7 nucleotides match TRBD1. V lost 7 bases, J lost 3 bases, and 0 bases stayed unmatched. This CDR3 comprises 11 residues. Germline CDR1 SGHVS, CDR2 FQNEAQ. CDR3 sequence: CASTGGYEQYF. The CDR3 DNA follows: TGTGCCAGCACAGGGGGCTACGAGCAGTACTTC.

The chain links TRBV7-6 to TRBJ1-1; D may be TRBD1 (5 bases). CDR1 and CDR2 (germline): SGHVS, FNYEAQ. The CDR3 has 14 amino acids. V was clipped by 3 bases and J by 1 base, with 9 bases between them. The CDR3 DNA reads as TGTGCCAGCAGCTTCCAGGGAAAGAACACTGAAGCTTTCTTT. Protein: CASSFQGKNTEAFF.

The chain is built from TRBV3-1 (or the pseudogene TRBV3-2) and TRBJ2-1, with 7 bases fitting TRBD2. Germline V CDR1 and CDR2: LGHDT, YNNKEL (reference sequence). This CDR3 contains 16 residues. The V and J ends lost 3 bases and 3 bases, in that order; junction bases with no gene match: 8. CDR3 protein: CASSQASGGSYNEQFF. The CDR3 DNA reads TGTGCCAGCAGCCAGGCCTCGGGGGGAAGCTACAATGAGCAGTTCTTC.

This rearrangement joins TRBV12-3 or TRBV12-4 to TRBJ2-7; D perhaps matches TRBD1 (6 bases). This CDR3 contains 13 residues. The V and J ends lost 8 bases and 0 bases respectively, with 11 bases between them. The chain's CDR3 is CASRDTNSYEQYF. The CDR3 nucleotides read TGTGCCAGCCGGGACACGAACTCCTACGAGCAGTACTTC.

V is TRBV28 and J is TRBJ1-5; D may be TRBD1 (5 bases). The V end lost 9 bases, the J end lost 7 bases, and 13 bases lay between the germline ends. This CDR3 region has 12 residues. The germline V gene encodes CDR1 MDHEN and CDR2 SYDVKM. The CDR3 sequence is CASEGDGQPQHF. The CDR3 coding sequence is TGTGCCAGTGAAGGGGATGGACAGCCCCAGCATTTT.

This clone was recorded only once. The chain recombines TRBV15 with TRBJ1-5; TRBD1 agrees at 8 bases. The germline CDR1 and CDR2 sequences are LNHNV and YYDKDF (reference sequence). V shed 4 bases, J shed 6 bases, and the junction held 5 bases outside the gene matches. The CDR3 has 14 residues. The CDR3 loop reads CATSTRGLRQPQHF. The CDR3 bases are TGTGCCACCAGCACCAGGGGGCTTCGTCAGCCCCAGCATTTT.

The gene calls are TRBV7-2 and TRBJ1-3, with a tentative D call TRBD1 (6 bases). Germline-derived CDR1 and CDR2 are SGHTA and FQGNSA. Trimming left V 1 base short and J 4 bases short, with 14 bases between. The CDR3 extends over 16 amino acids. Here the CDR3 reads CASSLVGQGTGNTIYF. The CDR3 coding sequence is TGTGCCAGCAGCTTAGTCGGGCAGGGGACAGGAAACACCATATATTTT.

J is TRBJ1-5 and V is TRBV2, with D possibly matching TRBD1 (6 bases). This CDR3 is 15 amino acids long. V lost 6 bases and J 0 bases, leaving 12 bases between the germline ends. The germline CDR1 and CDR2 sequences are SNHLY and FYNNEI. In DNA form, the CDR3 reads TGTGCCAGCAGGCGGACAGATCATAGCAATCAGCCCCAGCATTTT. Its protein product is CASRRTDHSNQPQHF.

The chain recombines TRBV5-5 with TRBJ1-2; possibly TRBD1 for D (6 bases). Germline V lookup: CDR1 SGHKS, CDR2 YYEKEE (reference sequence). Trimming stripped 0 bases from V and 1 base from J, with 10 bases between. The length of the CDR3 is 15 residues. The CDR3 coding sequence is TGTGCCAGCAGCTTGGGGGACACGGATAACTATGGCTACACCTTC. Amino acids: CASSLGDTDNYGYTF.

The genes are TRBV30 and TRBJ1-1, with a tentative D call TRBD1 (6 bases). The CDR3 spans 14 residues. V was shortened by 4 bases and J by 1 base, with 13 bases between the two germline ends. CDR1 is GTSNPN, CDR2 SVGIG, per germline (reference sequence). CDR3 sequence: CAWTRGGRNTEAFF. For the CDR3, the DNA is TGTGCCTGGACCCGCGGGGGCAGGAACACTGAAGCTTTCTTT.

J is TRBJ2-1 and V is TRBV30; D call uncertain. The CDR3 is 10 residues long. The V and J ends lost 6 bases and 7 bases respectively, with 7 bases between them. Germline V CDR1 and CDR2: GTSNPN, SVGIG (reference sequence). Here the CDR3 reads CACRVNEQFF. In nucleotides, the CDR3 is TGTGCCTGCCGAGTTAATGAGCAGTTCTTC.

This rearrangement joins TRBV29-1 to TRBJ1-6; D is unclear. V was clipped by 7 bases and J by 3 bases, with 10 bases between them. CDR3 length: 13 residues. Germline CDR1 reads SQVTM; CDR2 reads ANQGSEA. The CDR3 region is CSAKEVYNSPLHF. The CDR3 DNA reads as TGCAGCGCGAAAGAGGTCTATAATTCACCCCTCCACTTT.

V gene TRBV7-9 combines with J gene TRBJ2-2; D is unresolved. The V and J ends lost 5 bases and 5 bases respectively, with 12 bases between them. This CDR3 has 14 residues. Germline V lookup: CDR1 SEHNR, CDR2 FQNEAQ (reference sequence). As DNA, the CDR3 is TGTGCCAGCAGCCGGATGGGCCAGACCGGGGAGCTGTTTTTT. The encoded protein is CASSRMGQTGELFF.

The rearrangement joins TRBV11-3 to TRBJ2-7; TRBD1 agrees at 9 bases. CDR3 length equals 16 residues. Germline V gene sequence: CDR1 SGHNT, CDR2 YENEEA. With 0 bases clipped from V and 5 bases from J, the junction kept 8 bases outside the gene matches. The CDR3 protein is CASSLDLGTGTHEQYF. The CDR3 coding sequence is TGTGCCAGCAGCTTAGATCTAGGGACAGGGACCCACGAGCAGTACTTC.

V is TRBV25-1 and J is TRBJ2-1, with D tentatively TRBD1 (5 bases). Trimming cost V 8 bases and J 5 bases, with 13 bases left between them. From germline, CDR1 is MGHDK and CDR2 SYGVNS. The CDR3 has 13 amino acids. The DNA for the CDR3 is TGTGCCAGCCGCAGGGAAGGGCACAATGAGCAGTTCTTC. Residues: CASRREGHNEQFF.

This clone was detected once. The chain combines TRBV5-6 with TRBJ1-1; possible D gene TRBD1, 6 bases. This CDR3 is 15 amino acids long. Germline CDR1 is SGHDT and CDR2 is YYEEEE. The V gene lost 3 bases and the J gene lost 0 bases, with 12 bases spanning the gap. The CDR3 nucleotides read TGTGCCAGCAGCTCTGCTGACAGGTTGAACACTGAAGCTTTCTTT. As protein: CASSSADRLNTEAFF. The full variable domain, in which reference TRBV5-6 and TRBJ1-1 provide the parts outside the CDR3, is DAGVTQSPTHLIKTRGQQVTLRCSPKSGHDTVSWYQQALGQGPQFIFQYYEEEERQRGNFPDRFSGHQFPNYSSELNVNALLLGDSALYLCASSSADRLNTEAFFGQGTRLTVV.

The rearrangement joins TRBV11-2 to TRBJ1-1; 8 positions match TRBD1. The CDR3 sequence is 13 residues long. CDR1 is SGHAT and CDR2 is FQNNGV in the germline V gene. With 6 bases clipped from V and 4 bases from J, the junction kept 4 bases outside the gene matches. The CDR3 DNA sequence: TGTGCCAGCAGACAGGGGGTGGGCACTGAAGCTTTCTTT. Translation gives CASRQGVGTEAFF. The complete variable domain, with remaining parts taken from reference TRBV11-2 and TRBJ1-1, reads EAGVAQSPRYKIIEKRQSVAFWCNPISGHATLYWYQQILGQGPKLLIQFQNNGVVDDSQLPKDRFSAERLKGVDSTLKIQPAKLEDSAVYLCASRQGVGTEAFFGQGTRLTVV.

The rearrangement uses TRBV11-3 and TRBJ2-3; 7 nucleotides agree with TRBD1. V was pared by 7 bases and J by 6 bases, with 10 bases of the junction left unmatched. This CDR3 contains 14 residues. Per germline, CDR1 SGHNT and CDR2 YENEEA. CDR3 DNA sequence: TGTGCCAGCACTCTACAGGGGAGTAGGGATACGCAGTATTTT. It encodes CASTLQGSRDTQYF.

This clone was detected a few times. The chain is built from TRBV14 and TRBJ2-3, with TRBD1 matching 9 bases. The CDR3 is 16 amino acids. CDR1 is SGHDN, CDR2 FVKESK, per germline. V shed 5 bases and J 5 bases; nucleotides not matched to a gene: 11. The CDR3 protein is CASSETGTGFVDTQYF. The CDR3 DNA reads TGTGCCAGCAGCGAGACCGGGACAGGGTTTGTAGATACGCAGTATTTT.

J is TRBJ1-4 and V is TRBV30, with TRBD1 matching over 7 bases. The CDR3 runs 11 residues. J gave up 9 bases and V 3 bases, and 1 base lay outside the gene matches. The germline V gene has CDR1 GTSNPN and CDR2 SVGIG (reference sequence). In DNA form, the CDR3 reads TGTGCCTGGAGACAGGGGAAAAAACTGTTTTTT. This sequence encodes CAWRQGKKLFF.

V is TRBV5-1 and J is TRBJ2-2, with 9 nucleotides matching TRBD1. CDR3 length equals 15 residues. CDR1 SGHRS and CDR2 YFSETQ come from the germline V gene. V shed 3 bases, J shed 5 bases, and the junction held 5 bases outside the gene matches. CDR3 DNA sequence: TGCGCCAGCAGCTGGTGGGACAGGGATACCGGGGAGCTGTTTTTT. This sequence encodes CASSWWDRDTGELFF.

The V gene is TRBV28, the J gene TRBJ2-1, with D maybe TRBD2 (5 bases). Germline-derived CDR1 and CDR2 are MDHEN and SYDVKM. The CDR3 is 13 amino acids. Between the trimmed V and J ends, which lost 3 bases and 13 bases, there was a span of 16 bases. CDR3 residues: CASSFFTPEGQFF. DNA of the CDR3: TGTGCCAGCAGTTTTTTTACACCCGAGGGACAGTTCTTC.

This chain uses TRBV6-5 with TRBJ1-2, with a weak D call TRBD1 (6 bases). Germline CDR1 is MNHEY and CDR2 is SVGAGI. The CDR3 length is 15 residues. Trimming removed 6 bases from V and 5 bases from J, with 19 bases in between. CDR3 loop: CASRTPDRPRYGYTF. The DNA of the CDR3 is TGTGCCAGCAGGACTCCCGACAGGCCAAGATATGGCTACACCTTC.